Below are 5 T cell receptor beta chains sequenced from a single sample in a study of blood T cell repertoires in COVID-19. Data came from immunoSEQ multiplex PCR; TCRdb stores just in-frame clones and leaves some out. The table includes approximately 210,000 clones, roughly 80% detected once. Sequencing was carried out using peripheral blood. The receptors were gathered from a man between 60 and 75 years old with COVID-19, enrolled during active disease.

Worth noting for this clone: The identical CDR3 is also encoded by other nucleotide sequences in the sample. V is TRBV12-3 or TRBV12-4 and J is TRBJ1-1; a weak D match, TRBD1 (5 bases). The CDR3 totals 13 residues. Trimming stripped 5 bases from V and 0 bases from J, with 7 bases between. The CDR3 DNA is TGTGCCAGCAGTCTCAGGGTGAACACTGAAGCTTTCTTT. This gives the protein CASSLRVNTEAFF.

The chain couples TRBV6-5 to TRBJ1-1, with 10 bases lining up with TRBD1. Germline CDR1 reads MNHEY; CDR2 reads SVGAGI. V was clipped by 4 bases and J by 2 bases; unmatched bases: 7. The CDR3 runs 16 residues. CDR3 sequence reads: CASSSGQGTLNTEAFF. In DNA, the CDR3 is TGTGCCAGCAGTTCGGGACAGGGGACCCTAAACACTGAAGCTTTCTTT.

This clone was seen just once. CDR3 loop: CAISGEGGFKTGELFF. The CDR3 nucleotides are TGTGCCATCAGTGGAGAGGGGGGGTTCAAGACCGGGGAGCTGTTTTTT. The rearrangement links TRBV10-3 to TRBJ2-2; D is perhaps TRBD2 (7 bases). Germline-derived CDR1 and CDR2 are ENHRY and SYGVKD. The CDR3 sequence is 16 residues long. V was clipped by 4 bases and J by 5 bases, with 17 bases between them.

The chain carries TRBV19 and TRBJ2-7; 10 bases fit TRBD1. Unmatched junction bases numbered 11, after V lost 3 bases and J lost 6 bases. Germline V gene data show CDR1 as LNHDA and CDR2 as SQIVND (reference sequence). The CDR3 runs to 16 residues. CDR3 nucleotide sequence: TGTGCCAGTAGTATGGCAACCGGGACAGGGGTAGTCGAGCAGTACTTC. It codes for CASSMATGTGVVEQYF.

This chain uses TRBV21-1 with TRBJ2-5; no DNA check was done on the table's D call, TRBD2. TRBV21-1 is recorded as a pseudogene. The CDR3 is made up of 14 amino acids. The chain's CDR3 is CASSKVTGRVTQYF. The CDR3 DNA sequence: TGTGCCAGCAGCAAAGTTACGGGGAGGGTGACCCAGTACTTC.